The clone carrying this T cell receptor beta chain was seen a handful of times. As the template, RNA transcripts were used to amplify TCR beta CDR3 regions. In the first round, RT-PCR was carried out with HTBI primers, and a multiplex PCR formed the second round. A single record per CDR3 protein comes from TCRdb applying MiXCR to the multiplex PCR reads. This repertoire shows around 670,000 distinct CDR3 sequences, around 40% found once; its top ten account for approximately 43%. The data are from a study of Graves' ophthalmopathy and Graves' hyperthyroidism. Study information: Pretreatment peripheral blood was obtained at initial diagnosis.

The trim removed 3 bases at V and 2 bases at J, leaving 11 bases unmatched. Per the germline V gene, CDR1 is SGHTS and CDR2 is YDEGEE. The CDR3 length is 19 residues. This clonotype originated in an adult man with Graves' ophthalmopathy. The V and J genes are TRBV5-8 and TRBJ2-6; 10 bases are a match to TRBD2. The specimen was peripheral blood. CDR3 protein: CASSSALLAGMAGANVLTF. In DNA, the CDR3 is TGTGCCAGCAGCTCGGCACTACTAGCGGGAATGGCTGGGGCCAACGTCCTGACTTTC. The full variable domain, its missing parts supplied by reference TRBV5-8 and TRBJ2-6, is EAGVTQSPTHLIKTRGQQATLRCSPISGHTSVYWYQQALGLGLQFLLWYDEGEERNRGNFPPRFSGRQFPNYSSELNVNALELEDSALYLCASSSALLAGMAGANVLTFGAGSRLTVL.